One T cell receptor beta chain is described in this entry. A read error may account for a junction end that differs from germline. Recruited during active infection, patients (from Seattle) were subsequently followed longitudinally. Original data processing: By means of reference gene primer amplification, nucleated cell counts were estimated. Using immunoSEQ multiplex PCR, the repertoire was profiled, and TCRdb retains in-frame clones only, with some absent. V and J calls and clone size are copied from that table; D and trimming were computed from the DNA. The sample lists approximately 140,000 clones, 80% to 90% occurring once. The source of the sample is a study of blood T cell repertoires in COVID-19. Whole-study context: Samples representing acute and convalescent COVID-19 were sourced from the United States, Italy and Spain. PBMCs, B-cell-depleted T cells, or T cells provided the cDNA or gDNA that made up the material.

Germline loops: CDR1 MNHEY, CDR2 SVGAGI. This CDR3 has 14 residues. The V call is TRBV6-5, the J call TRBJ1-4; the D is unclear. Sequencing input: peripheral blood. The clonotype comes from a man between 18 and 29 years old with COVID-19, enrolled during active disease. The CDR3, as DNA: TGTGCCAGCAAGTACACCTCAACTAATGAAAAACTGCTTTTT. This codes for CASKYTSTNEKLLF.